These T cell receptor beta chains were read from a single sample in a study of CD8 T cells in Susac syndrome. TCRdb reanalysed the immunoSEQ multiplex PCR reads using MiXCR and keeps one entry per CDR3 protein. In the table there are 100,000 or so distinct CDR3 sequences, over 90% of which are singletons. Specimen: CD4+ T cells from PBMCs. The receptor set was obtained from a human donor with Susac syndrome. The CDR3 runs from the conserved cysteine through the conserved F or W. The order of the fields is J gene, V gene, clone size, D gene, CDR3 protein, CDR3 DNA. A D gene is named only where the DNA matches it firmly. Clone sizes are given selectively: once, few, many, or a class where the clone is expanded.

>TRBJ1-5|TRBV10-3|once|TRBD1
CAISESGQGVRNQPQHF
TGTGCCATCAGTGAGTCGGGGCAGGGGGTCCGCAATCAGCCCCAGCATTTT
>TRBJ1-2|TRBV12-3/TRBV12-4|-|TRBD1
CASSPGDRFNGYTF
TGTGCCAGCAGTCCTGGGGACAGGTTTAATGGCTACACCTTC
>TRBJ2-7|TRBV20-1|-|TRBD2
CSAGTSVHEQYF
TGCAGTGCTGGGACTAGCGTCCACGAGCAGTACTTC
>TRBJ2-7|TRBV1|-|-
CTSSKRTGRGTYEQYF
TGCACCAGCAGCAAAAGGACAGGGCGAGGGACCTACGAGCAGTACTTC
>TRBJ2-7|TRBV18|-|-
CASSPAGIYEQYF
TGTGCCAGCTCACCCGCCGGAATCTACGAGCAGTACTTC
>TRBJ2-1|TRBV10-3|-|-
CAISRDQSYNEQFF
TGTGCCATCAGCCGGGACCAATCCTACAATGAGCAGTTCTTC
>TRBJ2-2|TRBV30|-|-
CAWNPANGELFF
TGTGCCTGGAACCCTGCAAACGGGGAGCTGTTTTTT
>TRBJ2-1|TRBV29-1|-|-
CSVGPAGQFF
TGCAGCGTTGGCCCCGCGGGGCAGTTCTTC
>TRBJ1-1|TRBV7-9|-|-
CASSSSLNTEAFF
TGTGCCAGCAGCTCAAGTTTGAACACTGAAGCTTTCTTT
>TRBJ1-5|TRBV12-3/TRBV12-4|-|TRBD1
CASSWGTGVAGQPQHF
TGTGCCAGCAGCTGGGGGACAGGGGTTGCGGGTCAGCCCCAGCATTTT
>TRBJ1-2|TRBV30|few|-
CAWKMRSAGYTF
TGTGCCTGGAAGATGAGGTCCGCGGGCTACACCTTC
>TRBJ1-1|TRBV11-2|-|-
CASSLGWQGEAFF
TGTGCCAGCAGCTTAGGGTGGCAGGGAGAAGCTTTCTTT
>TRBJ1-1|TRBV3-1|-|-
CASSQDGGAFF
TGTGCCAGCAGCCAAGATGGAGGGGCTTTCTTT
>TRBJ2-1|TRBV12-2|-|-
CASRLDPSGGAGEQFF
TGTGCAAGTCGCTTAGATCCTAGCGGGGGGGCCGGTGAGCAGTTCTTC
>TRBJ2-6|TRBV5-1|-|-
CASSSAGGANVLTF
TGCGCCAGCAGCTCCGCAGGGGGGGCCAACGTCCTGACTTTC
>TRBJ1-5|TRBV28|once|TRBD1
CASSFRTGGNQPQHF
TGTGCCAGCAGTTTCAGGACAGGGGGCAATCAGCCCCAGCATTTT
>TRBJ2-1|TRBV24-1|-|TRBD2
CATSDPSSGGYNEQFF
TGTGCCACCAGTGATCCATCTAGCGGGGGCTACAATGAGCAGTTCTTC
>TRBJ1-1|TRBV9|-|TRBD1
CASSPRDSYTEAFF
TGTGCCAGCAGCCCTCGGGACAGTTACACTGAAGCTTTCTTT
>TRBJ2-1|TRBV25-1|once|TRBD1
CASSDDTGVGNEQFF
TGTGCCAGCAGTGATGATACAGGGGTTGGGAATGAGCAGTTCTTC
>TRBJ2-7|TRBV5-1|-|-
CASRATSGATYEQYF
TGCGCCAGCAGGGCAACCTCGGGGGCGACCTACGAGCAGTACTTC
>TRBJ1-1|TRBV29-1|-|-
CSVGGGEDTEVFF
TGCAGCGTTGGGGGGGGCGAAGACACTGAAGTTTTCTTT
>TRBJ1-5|TRBV3-1|-|TRBD1
CASSRLTGGEPQHF
TGTGCCAGCAGCCGCTTGACAGGGGGTGAGCCCCAGCATTTT
>TRBJ2-1|TRBV2|-|-
CASSEYRVEQFF
TGTGCCAGCAGTGAATATCGCGTTGAGCAGTTCTTC
>TRBJ2-3|TRBV28|-|-
CASSYPLWGTDTQYF
TGTGCCAGCAGTTACCCGCTATGGGGCACAGATACGCAGTATTTT
>TRBJ2-1|TRBV7-2|-|TRBD2
CASSLAASGSYNEQFF
TGTGCCAGCAGCTTAGCGGCTAGCGGCTCCTACAATGAGCAGTTCTTC
>TRBJ2-1|TRBV7-2|once|-
CASSLSPPYNEQFF
TGTGCCAGCAGCTTGAGCCCCCCCTACAATGAGCAGTTCTTC
>TRBJ2-5|TRBV12-3/TRBV12-4|-|-
CASRTDLQETQYF
TGTGCCAGCAGGACGGACTTACAAGAGACCCAGTACTTC
>TRBJ2-5|TRBV30|-|TRBD1
CAWGTGDTLETQYF
TGTGCCTGGGGGACAGGCGATACATTGGAGACCCAGTACTTC
>TRBJ1-1|TRBV20-1|-|TRBD1
CSATPGQGSEAFF
TGCAGTGCAACTCCGGGACAGGGCTCTGAAGCTTTCTTT
>TRBJ2-2|TRBV9|-|-
CASSVGDLYELFF
TGTGCCAGCAGCGTAGGAGATCTGTACGAGCTGTTTTTT
>TRBJ1-1|TRBV15|once|-
CATSPAPGVGTEAFF
TGTGCCACCAGCCCAGCCCCCGGGGTGGGGACTGAAGCTTTCTTT
>TRBJ1-1|TRBV7-2|-|-
CASSSPLGTEAFF
TGTGCCAGCAGTTCACCGTTGGGCACTGAAGCTTTCTTT
>TRBJ1-1|TRBV29-1|once|TRBD1
CSGTGALNTEAFF
TGCAGCGGAACAGGGGCACTGAACACTGAAGCTTTCTTT
>TRBJ1-2|TRBV6-5|-|-
CASSYSNWDSGYTF
TGTGCCAGCAGTTACTCGAACTGGGACTCTGGCTACACCTTC
>TRBJ1-1|TRBV20-1|-|TRBD1
CIGGQGNTEAFF
TGCATAGGGGGACAGGGGAACACTGAAGCTTTCTTT
>TRBJ1-1|TRBV5-1|-|-
CASNSGNTEAFF
TGCGCCAGCAATTCAGGGAACACTGAAGCTTTCTTT
>TRBJ2-7|TRBV3-1|once|TRBD2
CARAGCSYEQYF
TGTGCCAGAGCGGGGTGCTCCTACGAGCAGTACTTC
>TRBJ2-3|TRBV24-1|few|TRBD1
CATSDHRGPADTQYF
TGTGCCACCAGTGATCACAGGGGTCCCGCAGATACGCAGTATTTT
>TRBJ1-2|TRBV29-1|-|-
CSGGEGYTF
TGCAGTGGGGGCGAGGGCTACACCTTC
>TRBJ2-7|TRBV5-1|-|TRBD1
CASSWGQIYEQYF
TGCGCCAGCAGCTGGGGACAGATATACGAGCAGTACTTC
>TRBJ1-6|TRBV5-1|-|-
CASNQGVSYNSPLHF
TGCGCCAGCAATCAAGGGGTGTCCTATAATTCACCCCTCCACTTT
>TRBJ1-4|TRBV9|-|-
CASSVETSRGKLFF
TGTGCCAGCAGCGTAGAGACTTCCCGGGGAAAACTGTTTTTT
>TRBJ1-5|TRBV12-3/TRBV12-4|-|-
CASSLAENQHF
TGTGCCAGCAGTTTAGCAGAGAACCAGCATTTT
>TRBJ2-2|TRBV25-1|-|-
CASSARDTGELFF
TGTGCCAGCAGTGCCCGGGACACCGGGGAGCTGTTTTTT
>TRBJ2-2|TRBV15|-|-
CATSRGTNTGELFF
TGTGCCACCAGCAGAGGGACGAACACCGGGGAGCTGTTTTTT
>TRBJ1-5|TRBV30|-|-
CAWSVSEMSKPQHF
TGTGCCTGGAGTGTATCGGAGATGAGCAAGCCCCAGCATTTT
>TRBJ2-1|TRBV12-3/TRBV12-4|-|TRBD1
CASSLGPGQGYNEQFF
TGTGCCAGCAGTTTAGGCCCTGGACAGGGCTACAATGAGCAGTTCTTC